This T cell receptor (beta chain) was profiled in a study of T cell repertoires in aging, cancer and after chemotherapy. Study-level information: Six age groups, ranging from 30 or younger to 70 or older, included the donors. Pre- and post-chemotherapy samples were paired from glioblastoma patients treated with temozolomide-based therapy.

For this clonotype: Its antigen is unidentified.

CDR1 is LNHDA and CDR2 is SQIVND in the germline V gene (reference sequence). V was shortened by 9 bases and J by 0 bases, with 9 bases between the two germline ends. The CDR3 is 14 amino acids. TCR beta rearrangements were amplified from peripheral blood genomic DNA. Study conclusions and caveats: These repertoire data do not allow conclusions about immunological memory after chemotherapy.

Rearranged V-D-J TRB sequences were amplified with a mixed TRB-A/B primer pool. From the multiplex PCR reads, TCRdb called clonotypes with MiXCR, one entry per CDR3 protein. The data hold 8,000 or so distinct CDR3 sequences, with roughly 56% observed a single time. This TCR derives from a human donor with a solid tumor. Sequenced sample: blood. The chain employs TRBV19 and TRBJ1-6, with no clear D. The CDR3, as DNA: TGTGCCAGCGGAGAGAGCTCCTATAATTCACCCCTCCACTTT. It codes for CASGESSYNSPLHF.